These T cell receptor beta chains were read from a single sample in a study of cytomegalovirus exposure and HLA in healthy donors. Only in-frame clones appear in the TCRdb table, and some are missing; sequencing was by immunoSEQ multiplex PCR. The repertoire includes approximately 220,000 clones, 80% to 95% of them detected once, and 1.1% sits in the top ten. The sample was PBMCs. The receptors were sampled from a woman younger than 30 in good health and CMV-seronegative. CDR3s include the opening cysteine and the closing phenylalanine or tryptophan. The D gene is left open where the match is weak. Rows may omit the clone size; those that give it use once, few, many or a size class.

v_call: TRBV7-8; d_call: TRBD1; clone_size: .; j_call: TRBJ2-7; cdr3_nt: TGTGCCAGCAGCCCCCTATCTACAGGGGAAGGTGGCGAGCAGTACTTC; cdr3_aa: CASSPLSTGEGGEQYF
v_call: TRBV25-1; d_call: TRBD1; clone_size: .; j_call: TRBJ1-3; cdr3_nt: TGTGCCAGCAGTGAATTGGTTGGAAGGGGGCGGAACACCATATATTTT; cdr3_aa: CASSELVGRGRNTIYF
v_call: TRBV27; d_call: .; clone_size: .; j_call: TRBJ1-2; cdr3_nt: TGTGCCAGCAGTCCCGTGGGGGCTGGGTTTGTCTACACCTTC; cdr3_aa: CASSPVGAGFVYTF
v_call: TRBV11-2; d_call: .; clone_size: .; j_call: TRBJ1-2; cdr3_nt: TGTGCCAGCAGCCACCGGGGGGGGGCCGGGGGCTACACCTTC; cdr3_aa: CASSHRGGAGGYTF
v_call: TRBV27; d_call: .; clone_size: .; j_call: TRBJ2-2; cdr3_nt: TGTGCCAGCAGTTTTCGGGGGGCTGGCACCGGGGAGCTGTTTTTT; cdr3_aa: CASSFRGAGTGELFF
v_call: TRBV6-1; d_call: .; clone_size: few; j_call: TRBJ2-1; cdr3_nt: TGTGCCAGCAGTGGGGGCTCGATTGGTGTTGAGCAGTTCTTC; cdr3_aa: CASSGGSIGVEQFF
v_call: TRBV23-1; d_call: .; clone_size: .; j_call: TRBJ2-6; cdr3_nt: TGCGCCAGCAACATATCCGATTCTGGGGCCAACGTCCTGACTTTC; cdr3_aa: CASNISDSGANVLTF
v_call: TRBV7-2; d_call: TRBD1; clone_size: .; j_call: TRBJ1-2; cdr3_nt: TGTGCCAGCAGCTTAGAAAACAGGGGGCTGGGTGGCTACACCTTC; cdr3_aa: CASSLENRGLGGYTF
v_call: TRBV5-1; d_call: .; clone_size: .; j_call: TRBJ1-4; cdr3_nt: TGCGCCAGCAGCTGGGGGACTTGGGAAGCAACTAATGAAAAACTGTTTTTT; cdr3_aa: CASSWGTWEATNEKLFF
v_call: TRBV11-2; d_call: TRBD1; clone_size: .; j_call: TRBJ1-4; cdr3_nt: TGTGCCAGCAGCGGGGGGACAGGTTATGAAAAACTGTTTTTT; cdr3_aa: CASSGGTGYEKLFF
v_call: TRBV6-5; d_call: .; clone_size: .; j_call: TRBJ1-3; cdr3_nt: TGTGCCAGCAGTTACTCCCCCCTCTCTGGAAACACCATATATTTT; cdr3_aa: CASSYSPLSGNTIYF
v_call: TRBV30; d_call: TRBD2; clone_size: .; j_call: TRBJ2-1; cdr3_nt: TGTGCCTGGGCCTCCGGGACTAGCGGGGGGAGCTCCTACAATGAGCAGTTCTTC; cdr3_aa: CAWASGTSGGSSYNEQFF
v_call: TRBV19; d_call: TRBD2; clone_size: once; j_call: TRBJ2-1; cdr3_nt: TGTGCCAGTAGTATCGCCGCGGGAGGGAATGAGCAGTTCTTC; cdr3_aa: CASSIAAGGNEQFF
v_call: TRBV27; d_call: .; clone_size: .; j_call: TRBJ1-1; cdr3_nt: TGTGCCAGCAGGGGGGGGGCGGCGTACACTGAAGCTTTCTTT; cdr3_aa: CASRGGAAYTEAFF
v_call: TRBV10-2; d_call: .; clone_size: .; j_call: TRBJ1-1; cdr3_nt: TGCGCCAGCAGTGAAAGAGAGAAGGCTTTCTTT; cdr3_aa: CASSEREKAFF
v_call: TRBV5-1; d_call: TRBD2; clone_size: once; j_call: TRBJ2-2; cdr3_nt: TGCGCCAGCAGCTTGCCTGACGGGACTAGTATGGACACCGGGGAGCTGTTTTTT; cdr3_aa: CASSLPDGTSMDTGELFF
v_call: TRBV12-5; d_call: TRBD2; clone_size: .; j_call: TRBJ2-1; cdr3_nt: TGTGCTAGTGGTTTGGTACTGGGGGGAGGGCCAGGTGAGCAGTTCTTC; cdr3_aa: CASGLVLGGGPGEQFF
v_call: TRBV25-1; d_call: .; clone_size: .; j_call: TRBJ2-7; cdr3_nt: TGTGCCAGCAGTGAAAGGCGGGGAAGCTCCTACGAGCAGTACTTC; cdr3_aa: CASSERRGSSYEQYF
v_call: TRBV5-6; d_call: TRBD1; clone_size: few; j_call: TRBJ2-3; cdr3_nt: TGTGCCAGCAGCTTGGCGGGACAGGGGACGGCTACGCAGTATTTT; cdr3_aa: CASSLAGQGTATQYF
v_call: TRBV7-8; d_call: TRBD1; clone_size: once; j_call: TRBJ1-2; cdr3_nt: TGTGCCAGCAGCTCGGGACAGGGGATCCCCTATGGCTACACCTTC; cdr3_aa: CASSSGQGIPYGYTF
v_call: TRBV27; d_call: TRBD2; clone_size: .; j_call: TRBJ2-7; cdr3_nt: TGTGCCAGCAGTTTATCGGGCGGGAGGTCCTACGAGCAGTACTTC; cdr3_aa: CASSLSGGRSYEQYF
v_call: TRBV15; d_call: .; clone_size: .; j_call: TRBJ1-1; cdr3_nt: TGTGCCACCAGCAGGGAGTTCGGAGAATTGAACACTGAAGCTTTCTTT; cdr3_aa: CATSREFGELNTEAFF
v_call: TRBV11-2; d_call: .; clone_size: .; j_call: TRBJ2-4; cdr3_nt: TGTGCCAGCAGCGAAAGTCAGGCCCAAAACATTCAGTACTTC; cdr3_aa: CASSESQAQNIQYF
v_call: TRBV27; d_call: TRBD2; clone_size: .; j_call: TRBJ2-1; cdr3_nt: TGTGCCAGCGGGAGACGGGAGGGCCTAAGTTCCTACAATGAGCAGTTCTTC; cdr3_aa: CASGRREGLSSYNEQFF